The rows below give T cell receptor beta chains drawn from one sample of a study of T cell repertoires in cytomegalovirus infection. MiXCR was run by TCRdb on the reads, yielding one entry per CDR3 protein. In the table there are hundreds of thousands of distinct CDR3 sequences, approximately 7% of which are singletons. The sample consisted of PBMCs. Source of these receptors: a human donor in good health (CMV status not recorded). Some clones in this sample may be carry-over from other donors' samples. Each CDR3 is given with its conserved first and last residue. The D gene is left open where the match is weak. Not all rows give a size; the values are once, few, many and, for expanded clones, a class.

V gene	clone size	J gene	CDR3 length	D gene	CDR3 DNA	CDR3 protein
TRBV7-2	NA	TRBJ1-1	17	NA	TGTGCCAGCAGCTTAGTTTCCCGGGCCAGGGTTCCCACTGAAGCTTTCTTT	CASSLVSRARVPTEAFF
TRBV28	many	TRBJ2-1	17	NA	TGTGCCAGCATCGATGGCGGGGGCCAGCTTAGATACAATGAGCAGTTCTTC	CASIDGGGQLRYNEQFF
TRBV10-3	many	TRBJ1-1	16	NA	TGTGCCATCAGTGCCCCGGAGAGGGCCGCGAACACTGAAGCTTTCTTT	CAISAPERAANTEAFF
TRBV18	many	TRBJ1-2	12	NA	TGTGCCAGCTCACCCTGGGAGAGGGGCTACACCTTC	CASSPWERGYTF
TRBV4-1	few	TRBJ2-5	12	NA	TGCGCCAGCAGCCGCGGGGTGGGGACCCAGTACTTC	CASSRGVGTQYF
TRBV5-1	few	TRBJ2-3	16	NA	TGCGCCAGCAGCGACCCTTCTGCCGGGGGCACAGATACGCAGTATTTT	CASSDPSAGGTDTQYF
TRBV7-2	many	TRBJ2-5	16	TRBD1	TGTGCCAGCAGCTTAGGAGGGACAGGCGCCCAAGAGACCCAGTACTTC	CASSLGGTGAQETQYF
TRBV2	many	TRBJ1-2	14	NA	TGTGCCAGCAGCCGACGGCTAGCGGCGGATGGCTACACCTTC	CASSRRLAADGYTF
TRBV7-2	many	TRBJ1-1	15	NA	TGTGCCAGCAGCTTAGCCAGCCAGCAGGGGACTGAAGCTTTCTTT	CASSLASQQGTEAFF
TRBV7-9	few	TRBJ1-1	13	NA	TGTGCCAGCAGCTTTCTAAGGGTCACTGAAGCTTTCTTT	CASSFLRVTEAFF
TRBV28	few	TRBJ1-1	15	TRBD1	TGTGCCAGCAGTTTAAGGGACAGGGTCGGCACTGAAGCTTTCTTT	CASSLRDRVGTEAFF